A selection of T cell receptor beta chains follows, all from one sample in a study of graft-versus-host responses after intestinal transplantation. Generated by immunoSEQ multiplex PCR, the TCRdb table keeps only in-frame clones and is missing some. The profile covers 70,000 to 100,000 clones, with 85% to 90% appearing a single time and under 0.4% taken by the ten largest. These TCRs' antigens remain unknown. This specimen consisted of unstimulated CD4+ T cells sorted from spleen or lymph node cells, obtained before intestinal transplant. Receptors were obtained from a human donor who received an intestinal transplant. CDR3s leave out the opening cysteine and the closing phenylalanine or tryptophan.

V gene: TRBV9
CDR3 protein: ASSVLAGGLNTGELF

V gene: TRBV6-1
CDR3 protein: ASSGGLTF

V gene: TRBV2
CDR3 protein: ASSEAGRGGTEAF

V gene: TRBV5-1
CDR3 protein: ASSLGPGQGAFEQF

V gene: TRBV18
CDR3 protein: ASSPLPGQTYEQY

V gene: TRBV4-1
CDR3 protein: ASSQATLGGTQY

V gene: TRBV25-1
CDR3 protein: ASSESRRAQNEQF

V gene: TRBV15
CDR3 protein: ATSRDRARPSNEQF

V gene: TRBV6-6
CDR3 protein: ATSTVNYGYT

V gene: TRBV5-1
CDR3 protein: ASSLLSGGITYEQY

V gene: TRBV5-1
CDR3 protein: ASSPGQGRDEKLF

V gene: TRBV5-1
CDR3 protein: ASSLKAGGPMDEQF

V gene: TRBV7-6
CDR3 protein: ASSLEAGKNYEQY

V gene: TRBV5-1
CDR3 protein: ASSLSQAYEQY

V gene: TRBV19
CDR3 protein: ASSSQRMNTEAF

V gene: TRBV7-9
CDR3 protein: ASSLQGAEGYT

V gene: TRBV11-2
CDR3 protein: ASSLGRSASGSYEQY

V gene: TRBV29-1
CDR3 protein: SGTLQIWADTQY

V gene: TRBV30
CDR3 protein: AWSVLGTGGGYT

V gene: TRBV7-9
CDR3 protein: ASTRDTEAF

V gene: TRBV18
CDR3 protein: ASSPGSGGLFEKLF

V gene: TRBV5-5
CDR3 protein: ASSLGGTDLRSTQY

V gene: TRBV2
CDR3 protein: ASRTTSGIRDTQY

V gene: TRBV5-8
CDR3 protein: ASSQSGNSEQY

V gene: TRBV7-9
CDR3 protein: ASSLRGSTYNSPLH

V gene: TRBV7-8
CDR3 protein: ASSLGDYAYEQY

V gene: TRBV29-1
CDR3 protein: SVQQGSGNTIY

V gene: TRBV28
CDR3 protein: ASSLVLGGYT

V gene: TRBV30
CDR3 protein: AWSQGPSNSPLH

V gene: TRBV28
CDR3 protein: ASSSYWGYTDTQY

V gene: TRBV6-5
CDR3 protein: ASRNRVAYNEQF

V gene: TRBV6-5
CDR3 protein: ASSHRTATDTQY

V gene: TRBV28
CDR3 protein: ASSPLESRNIQY

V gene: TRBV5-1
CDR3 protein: ASSLGLAGGRNNEQF

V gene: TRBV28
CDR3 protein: ASSYRGRGTEAF

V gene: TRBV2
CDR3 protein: ASSGGTPNQPQH

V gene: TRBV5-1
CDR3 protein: ASRSGTEAF

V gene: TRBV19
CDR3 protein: ASSRANEKLF

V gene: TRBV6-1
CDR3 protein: ASSERYEQY

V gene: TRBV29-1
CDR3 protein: SGAQGTNTEAF

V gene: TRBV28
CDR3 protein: ASTEINAYGYT

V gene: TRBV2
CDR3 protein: ASKMGLENTEAF

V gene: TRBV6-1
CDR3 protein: ASSALRLAGVPYEQY

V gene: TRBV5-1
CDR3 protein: ASSLDRNYGYT

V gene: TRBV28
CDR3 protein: ASSPPMAREKHEQY

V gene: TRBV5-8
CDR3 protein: ASSPFFNSGNSYEQY

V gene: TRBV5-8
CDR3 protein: ASSTDTQDQPQH

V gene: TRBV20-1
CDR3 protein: SAASVDEQF

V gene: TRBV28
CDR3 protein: ASSLAPQLNTEAF

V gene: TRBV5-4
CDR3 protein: ASSWAEGTEAF

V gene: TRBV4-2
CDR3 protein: ASSQVTSGRPGELF